Listed below are T cell receptor beta chains from one sample, sequenced in a study of cytomegalovirus exposure and HLA in healthy donors. Sequencing used immunoSEQ multiplex PCR; TCRdb keeps in-frame clones, though not all of them. Of some 200,000 clones in the sample, under 85% are singletons; the top ten hold more than 1.5%. The sequencing input was PBMCs. Receptor source: a man aged 45 to 65 in good health and CMV-seronegative. The CDR3 runs from the conserved cysteine through the conserved F or W. The size entry is marked missing in some rows and otherwise reads once, few, many or a size class.

size,J,V,CDR3
NA,TRBJ2-5,TRBV19,CASSQAGEGWETQYF
NA,TRBJ2-7,TRBV6-1,CASSEGGRGYEQYF
NA,TRBJ2-1,TRBV7-3,CASSSDRGRYNEQFF
NA,TRBJ2-3,TRBV6-6,CASRTYGGAVNTQYF
NA,TRBJ1-1,TRBV29-1,CSVGTLIPSTEAFF
NA,NA,TRBV9,CASSVGSDSIYEQYF
NA,TRBJ2-7,TRBV5-1,CASSRGLELPSEQYF
NA,TRBJ1-2,TRBV7-9,CASSSTNSTGGSGGYTF
NA,TRBJ1-2,TRBV5-6,CASSHGQGRFGYTF
NA,TRBJ2-3,TRBV7-9,CASSLGGGADTQYF
few,TRBJ1-1,TRBV5-1,CASSLRQGPAEAFF
NA,TRBJ1-2,TRBV7-2,CASRRDGGGTDYGYTF
NA,TRBJ2-7,TRBV18,CASSPPSGGSYEQYF
NA,TRBJ2-1,TRBV25-1,CASSDEIRGEFF
NA,TRBJ2-7,TRBV6-1,CASSLQGASSYEQYF
NA,TRBJ2-5,TRBV5-1,CASSPLTSGHQYF
once,TRBJ2-7,TRBV19,CAVSSPKSYEQYF
NA,TRBJ1-2,TRBV29-1,CSVERQNYGYTF
NA,TRBJ2-5,TRBV6-6,CASLLAQRGRQETQYF
NA,TRBJ2-7,TRBV6-6,CASSLGELGSYEQYF
NA,TRBJ2-3,TRBV5-1,CASRGGGTDTQYF
once,TRBJ1-3,TRBV19,CASSEDRAYSGNTIYF
NA,TRBJ1-1,TRBV7-9,CASSLGTSNTEAFF
once,TRBJ2-7,TRBV5-4,CASSLDWYEQYF
NA,TRBJ1-5,TRBV28,CASNTGGLNQPQHF
NA,TRBJ1-2,TRBV6-5,CASGNRGPSYGYTF
NA,TRBJ2-7,TRBV7-9,CASSLLNPPGPYEQYF
NA,TRBJ2-3,TRBV2,CASSDFGTSTDTQYF
NA,TRBJ2-4,TRBV11-3,CASSAGQRNIQYF
NA,TRBJ2-3,TRBV6-1,CASSDMSLSTDTQYF
NA,TRBJ2-5,TRBV11-2,CASSTGLKQETQYF
NA,TRBJ2-2,TRBV7-3,CASSLGQAYTGELFF